This T cell receptor (beta chain) was identified during a study of CD8+CD57+ T cells in acquired aplastic anemia. Overall study context: Each DNA sample taken from sorted CD4+ and CD8+ cells came to about 3.2 ug on average. General study findings and limits: Controls did not differ significantly from patients in CD8+ Simpson's diversity. Both patients and controls carried the same twenty-nine CD8+ CDR3 sequences.

Individuals selected for sequencing had exhibited CD8+CD57+ cell expansion on flow cytometry. Germline V gene data show CDR1 as LNHNV and CDR2 as YYDKDF (reference sequence). The CDR3 has 14 residues. This clonotype was detected a few times. Antigen unknown. A junction boundary mismatches the germline segment, possibly from a read error. For CDR3 and TCR beta VDJ profiling, genomic DNA was the template used. Via MiXCR, TCRdb re-called the reads, giving one row per CDR3 protein. This sample carries 450,000 to 600,000 distinct CDR3 sequences, roughly a third of them seen once, and the ten largest clones take 0.7% to 1%.

Input material: sorted CD4+, CD8+, or CD8+CD57+ T cells (not recorded which) from PBMCs. The chain links TRBV15 to TRBJ1-2; tentative D call: TRBD1 (5 bases). The receptor comes from a human donor with aplastic anemia. The CDR3 DNA reads TGTGCCACCAGCAGAGCCTCACGGGGCTTTGGCTACACCTTT. Amino acids: CATSRASRGFGYTF.